The clone carrying this T cell receptor (beta chain) showed up just once. Antigen specificity is unknown. V shed 3 bases, J shed 7 bases, and the junction held 12 bases outside the gene matches. From germline, CDR1 is MGHRA and CDR2 YSYEKL. The CDR3 consists of 17 residues. Produced via immunoSEQ multiplex PCR; TCRdb's table is partial and in-frame only. The table includes more than 70,000 clones, 90% to 95% detected once. This entry comes from a study of Tregs in tolerant kidney transplant recipients. Study-wide points: This study did not directly address biological reproducibility. Donor-specific Treg expansion exceeded global Treg expansion in tolerant patients, suggesting antigen drive.

Mixed chimerism was transient after nonmyeloablative marrow transplants from related graft donors. Unstimulated Tregs (CD4+CD25+CD127-) and CD4+CD25- non-Tregs were sorted from PBMCs. This clonotype was obtained from a human patient who received a combined kidney and bone marrow transplant. The graft donor may have given rise to some T cells. Sample: CD4+ T cells from blood (PBMCs), taken 24 months after the transplant. The V gene is TRBV4-1, the J gene TRBJ2-1; the match to TRBD2 covers 10 bases. This CDR3 is CASSHASGGAGRNEQFF. In DNA, the CDR3 is TGCGCCAGCAGCCATGCCAGCGGGGGGGCCGGCAGAAATGAGCAGTTCTTC.